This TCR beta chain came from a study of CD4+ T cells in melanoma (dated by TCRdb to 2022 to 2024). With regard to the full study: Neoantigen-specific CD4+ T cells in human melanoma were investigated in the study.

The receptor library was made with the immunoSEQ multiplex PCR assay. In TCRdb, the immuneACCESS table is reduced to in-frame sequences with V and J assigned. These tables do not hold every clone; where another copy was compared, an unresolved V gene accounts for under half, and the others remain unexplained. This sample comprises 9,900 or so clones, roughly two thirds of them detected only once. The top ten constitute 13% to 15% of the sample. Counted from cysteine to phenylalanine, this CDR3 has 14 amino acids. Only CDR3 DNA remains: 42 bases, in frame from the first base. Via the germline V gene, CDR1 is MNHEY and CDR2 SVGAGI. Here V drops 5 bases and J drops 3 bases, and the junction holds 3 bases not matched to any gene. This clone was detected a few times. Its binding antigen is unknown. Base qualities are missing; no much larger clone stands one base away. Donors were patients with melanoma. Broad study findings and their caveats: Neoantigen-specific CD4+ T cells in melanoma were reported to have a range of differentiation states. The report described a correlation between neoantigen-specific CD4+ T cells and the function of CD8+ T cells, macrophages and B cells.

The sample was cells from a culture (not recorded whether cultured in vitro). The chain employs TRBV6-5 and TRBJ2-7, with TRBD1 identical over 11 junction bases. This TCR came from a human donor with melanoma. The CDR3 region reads CASSKGTGGYEQYF. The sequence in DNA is TGTGCCAGCAGTAAAGGGACAGGGGGCTACGAGCAGTACTTC.